The TCR beta chain under discussion was sequenced for a study of shared clonotypes between healthy human individuals. Overall study findings and caveats: The study found lower generation probabilities in non-shared clonotypes than in those shared by all four donors.

Germline CDR1 MNHEY, CDR2 SMNVEV (reference sequence). The length of the CDR3 is 12 residues. V shed 6 bases and J shed 5 bases, with 11 bases lying between them. On this clone: As yet, its antigen is unknown. This sample also contains other DNA sequences that code for the same CDR3.

Profiled with immunoSEQ multiplex PCR; TCRdb holds only in-frame clones, not every one. The sample yields about 1.1 million clones, around three quarters seen once. Sequenced sample: memory CD4+ T cells from PBMCs. Regarding subset: CD45RA-negative fraction. The TCR sequence derives from a man aged 18-30 years in good health. Some clones in this sample may be carry-over from other donors' samples. The chain has TRBV27 and TRBJ2-7; D is undetermined. CDR3 nucleotide sequence: TGTGCCAGCAGCCCTCGACGGGACGAGCAGTACTTC. Translation gives CASSPRRDEQYF.